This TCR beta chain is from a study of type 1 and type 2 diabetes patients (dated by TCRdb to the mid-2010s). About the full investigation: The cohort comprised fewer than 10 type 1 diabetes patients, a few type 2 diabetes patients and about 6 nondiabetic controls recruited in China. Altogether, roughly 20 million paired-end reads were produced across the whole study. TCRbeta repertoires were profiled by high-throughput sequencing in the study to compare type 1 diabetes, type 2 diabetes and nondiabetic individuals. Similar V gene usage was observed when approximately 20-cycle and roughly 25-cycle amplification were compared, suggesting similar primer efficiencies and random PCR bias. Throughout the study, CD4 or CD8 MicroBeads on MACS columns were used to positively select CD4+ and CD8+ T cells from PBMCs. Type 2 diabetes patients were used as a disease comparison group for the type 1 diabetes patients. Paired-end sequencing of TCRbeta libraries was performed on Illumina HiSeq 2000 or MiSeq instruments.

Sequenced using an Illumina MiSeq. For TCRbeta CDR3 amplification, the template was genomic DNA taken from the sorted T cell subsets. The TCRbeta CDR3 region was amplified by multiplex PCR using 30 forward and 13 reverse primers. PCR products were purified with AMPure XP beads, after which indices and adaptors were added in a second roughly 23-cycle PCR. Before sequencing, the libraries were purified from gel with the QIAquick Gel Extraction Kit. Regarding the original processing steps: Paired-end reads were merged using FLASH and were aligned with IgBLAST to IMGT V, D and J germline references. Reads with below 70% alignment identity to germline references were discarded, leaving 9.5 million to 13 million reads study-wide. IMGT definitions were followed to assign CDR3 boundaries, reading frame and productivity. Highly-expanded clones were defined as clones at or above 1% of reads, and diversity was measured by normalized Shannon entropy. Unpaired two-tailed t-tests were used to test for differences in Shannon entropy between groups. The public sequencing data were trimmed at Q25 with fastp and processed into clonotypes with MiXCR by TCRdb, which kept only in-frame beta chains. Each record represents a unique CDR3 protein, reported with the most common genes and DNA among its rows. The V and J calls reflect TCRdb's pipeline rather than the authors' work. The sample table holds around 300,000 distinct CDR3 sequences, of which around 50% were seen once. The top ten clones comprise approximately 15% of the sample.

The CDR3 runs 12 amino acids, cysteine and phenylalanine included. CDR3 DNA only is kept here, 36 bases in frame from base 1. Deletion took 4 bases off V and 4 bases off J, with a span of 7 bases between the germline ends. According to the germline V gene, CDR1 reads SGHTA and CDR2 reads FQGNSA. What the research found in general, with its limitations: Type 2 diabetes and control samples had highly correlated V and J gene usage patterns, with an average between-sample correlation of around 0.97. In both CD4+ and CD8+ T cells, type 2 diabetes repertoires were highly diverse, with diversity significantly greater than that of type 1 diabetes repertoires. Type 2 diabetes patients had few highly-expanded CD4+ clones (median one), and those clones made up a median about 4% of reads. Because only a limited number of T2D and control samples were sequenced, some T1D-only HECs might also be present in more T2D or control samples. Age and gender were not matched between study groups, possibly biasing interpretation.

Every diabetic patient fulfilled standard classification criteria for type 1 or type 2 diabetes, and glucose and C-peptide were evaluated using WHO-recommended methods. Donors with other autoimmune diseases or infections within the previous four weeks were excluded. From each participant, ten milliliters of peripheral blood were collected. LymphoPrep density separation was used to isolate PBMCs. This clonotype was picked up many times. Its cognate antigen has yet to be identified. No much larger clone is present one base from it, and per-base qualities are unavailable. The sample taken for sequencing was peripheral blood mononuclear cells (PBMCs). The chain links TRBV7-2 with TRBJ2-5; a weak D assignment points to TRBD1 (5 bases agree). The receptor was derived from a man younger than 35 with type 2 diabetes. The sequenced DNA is TGTGCCAGCAGCTCCCAGGGAGAGACCCAGTACTTC. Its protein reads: CASSSQGETQYF.